One T cell receptor beta chain is described in this entry. Its binding antigen is unknown. Qualities for individual bases were not recorded, and no much larger clone is one base off. Germline trimming amounts to 3 bases on V and 3 bases on J, with 16 as the count of junction bases outside the gene matches. Measured from the cysteine to the phenylalanine, the CDR3 is 18 residues long. Of all the DNA, just the CDR3 is kept, 54 bases in frame from base 1. The germline V gene supplies CDR1 SGHDT and CDR2 YYEEEE. The CDR3 regions of human TCRbeta chains were subjected to immunosequencing. The study's own analysis went as follows. Repertoire TCRs were checked for matches against a reference library of SARS-CoV-2-specific TCRs that had been generated using the MIRA antigen-specificity platform. Breadth meant the fraction of unique TCRs that were SARS-CoV-2-associated, whereas depth meant the fraction of total T cells that were SARS-CoV-2-associated. Each spike-specific TCR was assigned to its reactive spike region and to a CD4 or CD8 class using the MIRA data. Log10-transformed breadth and depth values were compared by one-way ANOVA with Sidak's multiple comparisons tests. TCRdb took this table from immuneACCESS and kept in-frame rearrangements with V and J called. Such tables lack part of the clones; where checked against another copy, unresolved V genes explain under half of the gap, and the rest is unexplained. Clonal size and the V and J genes are those of that table, whereas D and trimming came from the DNA. This sample lists hundreds of thousands of clones; 94% were detected once. Of the sample, around 0.5% falls within the top ten clones.

These data originate in a study of T cell responses to AZD1222 COVID-19 vaccine (dated by TCRdb to the early 2020s). A note on the overall study: TCR sequencing was performed for about 250 trial participants, of whom approximately 200 were given two doses of AZD1222 and approximately 25 were given two doses of MenACWY control vaccine. Trial participants were enrolled by age into subgroups of 18-55, 56-69 and 70-plus years, and roughly 150, 30 and 60 TCR-sequenced participants, respectively, were included in these subgroups.

The time point label on this specimen signifies: about 28 days (+/-7) after the second vaccine dose. AZD1222 recipients whose second dose came at about 4 weeks and those whose second dose came at about 12 weeks were combined into one group, since spike-specific TCR depth and breadth did not differ between the two schedules. Vaccinee samples came from UK trials COV001 and COV002, including a single-blind randomized controlled phase 2/3 trial of AZD1222 (ChAdOx1 nCoV-19) in healthy adults. For TCRbeta chain sequencing, PBMC samples from trial participants were taken at day 0 and at day 28 after the second dose. Overall study outcomes, separate from this receptor: Reportedly, close to half of the unique spike-specific TCRs recognized epitopes lying outside the regions that are mutated in the B.1.351 and B.1.1.7 variants. A significant rise in spike-specific TCR breadth and depth was observed after two AZD1222 doses relative to day 0 and relative to MenACWY recipients. Only six AZD1222 recipients were SARS-CoV-2 seropositive at baseline, limiting conclusions about previously exposed vaccinees. Participants were mostly white British, with more females than males. The authors suggested clonal diversity may have been underestimated. The 56-69-year group was small, and its depth increase did not reach significance, likely because of low power. The whole spike protein was spanned by vaccine-associated CD4 TCRs, and dominant responses were seen in regions 160-218 and 743-854. Because no day 14 peak-response samples were available, repertoires were characterized only after the peak T cell response.

This material consisted of peripheral blood, taken 28 days after the second AZD1222 dose. The V gene is TRBV5-6 and the J gene is TRBJ2-7; TRBD2 aligns with 9 central bases. The receptor's source is an adult who received the AZD1222 COVID-19 vaccine. The nucleotide sequence reads TGTGCCAGCAGCTCCGGAACTAGCGGGTTCTTCACAATCTACGAGCAGTACTTC. Translated, it reads CASSSGTSGFFTIYEQYF.